The sequence of this TCR beta chain was determined in a study of T cell changes during pregnancy in multiple sclerosis. Trimming took 2 bases from V and 4 from J, leaving 16 bases between them. CDR3 length: 16 residues. Germline V lookup: CDR1 SGHRS, CDR2 YFSETQ. Repertoires were generated with immunoSEQ multiplex PCR, while TCRdb's copy carries only in-frame clones and drops some. This table holds 55,000 to 65,000 clones, about 92% found once. Sequencing used peripheral blood, obtained in the first trimester of pregnancy. The origin of this receptor is a female donor in good health, enrolled as a control in a pregnancy study. The rearrangement uses TRBV5-1 and TRBJ2-4; D possibly corresponds to TRBD2 (5 bases). CDR3 amino acids: CASSFRGPRGKNIQYF. The DNA of the CDR3 is TGCGCCAGCAGCTTTAGAGGGCCGCGAGGTAAAAACATTCAGTACTTC.